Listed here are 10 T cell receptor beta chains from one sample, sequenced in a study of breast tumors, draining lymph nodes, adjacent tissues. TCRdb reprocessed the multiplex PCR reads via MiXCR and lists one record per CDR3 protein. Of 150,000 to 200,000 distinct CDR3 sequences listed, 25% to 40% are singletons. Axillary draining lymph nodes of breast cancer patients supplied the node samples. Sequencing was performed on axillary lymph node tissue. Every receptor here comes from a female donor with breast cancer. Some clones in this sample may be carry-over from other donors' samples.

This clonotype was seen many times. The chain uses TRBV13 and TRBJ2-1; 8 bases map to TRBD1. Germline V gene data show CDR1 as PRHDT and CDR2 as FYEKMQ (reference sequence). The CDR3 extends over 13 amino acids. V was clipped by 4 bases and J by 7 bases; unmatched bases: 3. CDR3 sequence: CASSYRTGNEQFF. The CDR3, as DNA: TGTGCCAGCAGCTACAGGACAGGGAATGAGCAGTTCTTC.

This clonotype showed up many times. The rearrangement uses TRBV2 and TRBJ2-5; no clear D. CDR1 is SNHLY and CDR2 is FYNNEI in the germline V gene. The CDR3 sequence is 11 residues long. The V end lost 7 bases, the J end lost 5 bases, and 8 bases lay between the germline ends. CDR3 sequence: CASKQEETQYF. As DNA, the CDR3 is TGTGCCAGCAAACAAGAGGAGACCCAGTACTTC. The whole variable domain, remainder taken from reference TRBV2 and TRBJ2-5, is EPEVTQTPSHQVTQMGQEVILRCVPISNHLYFYWYRQILGQKVEFLVSFYNNEISEKSEIFDDQFSVERPDGSNFTLKIRSTKLEDSAMYFCASKQEETQYFGPGTRLLVL.

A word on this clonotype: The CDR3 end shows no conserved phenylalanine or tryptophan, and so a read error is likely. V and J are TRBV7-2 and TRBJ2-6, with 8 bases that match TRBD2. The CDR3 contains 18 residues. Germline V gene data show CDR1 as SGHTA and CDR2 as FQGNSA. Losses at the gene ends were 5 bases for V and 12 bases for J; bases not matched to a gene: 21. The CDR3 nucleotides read TGTGCCAGCAGCCCCCTCAATGGGGGCCCCGGGGGGGCAACCGTCCTGACTTCC. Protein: CASSPLNGGPGGATVLTS.

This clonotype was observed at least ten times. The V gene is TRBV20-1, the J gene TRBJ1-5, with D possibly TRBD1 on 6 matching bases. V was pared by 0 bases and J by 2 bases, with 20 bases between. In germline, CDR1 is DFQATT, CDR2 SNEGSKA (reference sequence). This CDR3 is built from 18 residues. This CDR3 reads CSAREGGFARGGNQPQHF. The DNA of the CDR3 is TGCAGTGCTAGAGAGGGGGGCTTCGCTAGGGGTGGCAATCAGCCCCAGCATTTT.

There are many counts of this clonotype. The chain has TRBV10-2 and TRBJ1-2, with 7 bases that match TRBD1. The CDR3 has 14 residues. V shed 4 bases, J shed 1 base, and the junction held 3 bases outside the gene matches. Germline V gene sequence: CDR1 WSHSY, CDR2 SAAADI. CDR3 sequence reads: CASSADRVNYGYTF. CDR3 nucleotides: TGCGCCAGCAGTGCTGACAGGGTTAACTATGGCTACACCTTC.

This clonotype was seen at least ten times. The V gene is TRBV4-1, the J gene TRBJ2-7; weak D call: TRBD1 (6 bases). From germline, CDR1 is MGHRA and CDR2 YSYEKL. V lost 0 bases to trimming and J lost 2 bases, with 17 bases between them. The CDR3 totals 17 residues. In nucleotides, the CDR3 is TGCGCCAGCAGCCAAGAGATTAGGGCAGGGGTCACCTACGAGCAGTACTTC. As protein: CASSQEIRAGVTYEQYF.

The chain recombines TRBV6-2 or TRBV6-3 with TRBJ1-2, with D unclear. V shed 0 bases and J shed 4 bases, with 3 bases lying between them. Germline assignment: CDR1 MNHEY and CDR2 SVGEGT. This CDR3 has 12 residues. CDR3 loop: CASSYSSYGYTF. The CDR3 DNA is TGTGCCAGCAGTTACTCGTCCTATGGCTACACCTTC.

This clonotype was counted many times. Here the CDR3 reads CASSGGQGTYNEQFF. The CDR3 DNA reads TGTGCCAGCAGCGGGGGACAGGGAACCTACAATGAGCAGTTCTTC. The chain employs TRBV7-3 and TRBJ2-1; 9 nucleotides line up with TRBD1. This CDR3 has 15 amino acids. The germline V gene encodes CDR1 SGHTA and CDR2 FQGTGA. V was pared by 5 bases and J by 2 bases, with 4 bases of the junction left unmatched.

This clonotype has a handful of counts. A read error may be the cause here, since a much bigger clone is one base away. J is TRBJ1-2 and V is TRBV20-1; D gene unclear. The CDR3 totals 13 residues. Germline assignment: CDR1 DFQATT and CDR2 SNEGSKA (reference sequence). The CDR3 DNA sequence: TGCAGTGCTAGGGTAGATATTAACTATGCCTACACCTTC. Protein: CSARVDINYAYTF.

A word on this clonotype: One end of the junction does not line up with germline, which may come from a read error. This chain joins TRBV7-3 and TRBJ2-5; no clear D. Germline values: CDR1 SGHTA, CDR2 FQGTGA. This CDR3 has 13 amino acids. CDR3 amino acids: CASSQAGQEAQYF. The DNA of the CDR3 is TGTGCCAGCAGCCAAGCCGGCCAAGAGGCCCAGTACTTC.